This T cell receptor (beta chain) was recovered during a study of long-term antiretroviral therapy in people with HIV (dated by TCRdb to the early 2020s). For the study in its entirety: The earliest samples were collected approximately a decade before the 2015 WHO recommendation for immediate ART, a period when ART was typically delayed until CD4 counts fell. A retrospective serial study tested whether ART initiation and durable HIV suppression were associated with changes in peripheral blood TRB repertoire composition and diversity. Among the approximately 27 participants with HIV, eleven were female. No cross-contamination during QIAcube processing turned up in test extractions that ran a monoclonal T-cell line alongside around 34 polyclonal samples. From 25 to 30 adults with confirmed HIV infection, the cohort provided 192 cryopreserved PBMC samples, gathered serially across a mean of around 6 years (range 1-12).

Summary of the overall study and its limitations: Inferences about post-ART repertoire changes are limited because no data were available on ART adherence, viral resistance or therapy changes. Because PBMC availability was limited, only the TCR beta chain was sequenced, with no alpha chain pairing. Compared with controls, HIV repertoires had narrower CDR3 length ranges, and the network structure pointed to an antigen-experienced repertoire that shifted only slightly toward naive after ART. Starting ART was linked to a significant rise in TRB diversity, yet even with long-term ART the diversity remained significantly lower than in transplant donor controls. The samples span the years 2004 to 2017, and the ART regimens used may be less effective than current regimens. Because pre-ART samples had limited cell numbers, profiling was done on unsorted PBMC rather than on sorted CD4+ and CD8+ T cells. Expanded TRB clones identified before ART initiation dominated the repertoire across all time points, though the dominance fluctuated and decreased in many PLHIV after ART.

The CDR3 contains 15 residues, cysteine and phenylalanine counted. The entry retains the CDR3 DNA only, 45 bases that are in frame from base 1. Between the V and J ends, shortened by 0 bases and 3 bases respectively, the junction contains 12 bases. As encoded in the germline V gene, CDR1 is MNHEY while CDR2 is SVGAGI. As to this clone: The specificity of this receptor is unknown. Base qualities are missing; no much larger clone stands one base away.

To be included, a participant needed at least one PBMC sample from before ART initiation plus at least two post-ART samples. Every participant with HIV received treatment in the United States of America. Before DNA extraction, cryopreserved samples of roughly 1-10 million PBMC were thawed and washed. At the time of the earliest PBMC sample for each participant with HIV, ages ranged from roughly 20 to 60 years. PBMC samples were contributed by each participant from 1-4 timepoints before ART initiation and 2-8 timepoints after ART initiation, with a median of 7 samples. For every participant, serial HIV viral load, CD4+ T-cell count, ART history and demographic data were obtained. A Qiagen kit on a QIAcube was used to extract genomic DNA from unsorted PBMC, with samples processed in batches of 12. The immunoSEQ hsTCRB v3.0 assay was used at survey level resolution to sequence the TRB variable region. The targeted TRB sequencing depth was roughly 35,000-50,000 T-cell genomes per sample. An Illumina MiSeq with a v3 150-cycle kit was used to sequence the pooled TRB libraries. For the original study's pipeline: Analysis of repertoires was carried out in R inside a reproducible Nextflow workflow spanning QC, data transformation and analysis. LymphoSeq2, an R package for AIRR-Seq data exploration, was used to implement custom analyses. A few samples yielding fewer than 5000 total TRB sequences were excluded, leaving approximately 190 analyzed HIV repertoires. Among the 180 or so HIV repertoires that were kept, some 60 were collected before ART initiation and some 130 were collected after ART initiation. Repertoires were downsampled to 5000 TRB nucleotide sequences, and summary statistics were averaged over 100 downsampling iterations. TRB sequences were retained for analysis only if CDR3 regions of at least seven amino acids were present. A Shannon entropy-derived clonality score and the Gini coefficient were used to measure diversity. In the repertoire networks, any two of the top 5000 CDR3 amino acid sequences were linked whenever the two sequences differed by an edit distance of one. For TRB CDR3 amino acid sequences, antigen specificity groups and MHC restriction were predicted with GLIPH2. CDR3 amino acid sequences were matched against VDJdb and McPAS-TCR to flag known CMV, EBV, HIV or tissue antigen associations. Pre-ART, post-ART and control groups were compared with Wilcoxon signed-rank tests and Holm-Bonferroni correction. Held by TCRdb, this immuneACCESS table contains in-frame sequences only and omits some clones. Under half of the omission traces to an unresolved V gene where checked; the cause of the rest is unknown. From that table come the V and J calls and clone size; the DNA was used to work out D and trimming. The sample table lists about 22,000 clones, approximately 79% of them with a count of one. Over 9% of the sample is held by the ten biggest clonotypes.

The sequences come from unsorted PBMCs, collected 4.1 years after starting antiretroviral therapy. This TCR derives from a woman aged 40 to 49 with HIV. This sequence uses TRBV6-5 and TRBJ2-7; no D gene can be assigned with confidence. The DNA sequence reads TGTGCCAGCAGTTACTCGGTGGGAAAACTCTACGAGCAGTACTTC. The encoded protein is CASSYSVGKLYEQYF.